The T cell receptor (beta chain) described here comes from a study of T cells in Graves' hyperthyroidism and ophthalmopathy. About the study: Peripheral blood draws took place at initial diagnosis, ahead of any treatment.

This clonotype was seen more than once but under ten times. This CDR3 is 15 amino acids long. J gave up 4 bases and V 6 bases, and 11 bases lay outside the gene matches. CDR1 MNHNS and CDR2 SASEGT come from the germline V gene. Researchers amplified the TCR beta CDR3 regions from RNA transcripts. TCR CDR3 regions were first amplified by RT-PCR with HTBI primers. TCRdb called the multiplex PCR reads again in MiXCR, with one record for every CDR3 protein. The table includes 300,000 to 450,000 distinct CDR3 sequences, about 18% detected once. Diagnosing involved the use of clinical symptoms, serum thyroxine and TRAb, thyroid ultrasound and orbital computed tomography. The sample, blood from the first hyperthyroidism diagnosis, precedes any ophthalmopathy symptoms. PBMCs were obtained from about 9.9 ml fresh peripheral blood.

Sequenced input: blood. The chain is built from TRBV6-1 and TRBJ1-2, with 7 nucleotides matching TRBD1. The clonotype comes from a woman aged 30 to 39 with Graves' hyperthyroidism that later progressed to Graves' ophthalmopathy. The CDR3 loop is CASSTGTATFYGYTF. As DNA, the CDR3 is TGTGCCAGCAGCACCGGGACAGCCACATTCTATGGCTACACCTTC.